This TCR beta chain was retrieved from a study of PD-L1 blockade in urothelial cancer. At the level of the study: Beginning in about 2014, patients received atezolizumab, given as 1,200 mg intravenously every 3 weeks. Male sex and bladder-origin urothelial cancer characterized about nine tenths of the roughly 29 patients. Analyses were performed on blood at 3 weeks after treatment start (the second dose) and at 6 weeks. Among blood samples, the median T cell count was approximately 150,000.

Repertoires were generated with immunoSEQ multiplex PCR, while TCRdb's copy carries only in-frame clones and drops some. The table lists 28,000 or so clones, 70% to 90% of them singletons. The sequence was obtained from a man between 60 and 75 years old with urothelial cancer. This sample comprised PBMCs, obtained around atezolizumab (anti-PD-L1) treatment.

CDR3 loop: CASTGTSGQYLHNEQFF. CDR3 sequence (DNA): TGTGCCAGCACCGGGACTAGCGGCCAGTATCTACACAATGAGCAGTTCTTC. The genes are TRBV2 and TRBJ2-1, with TRBD2 matching 11 bases. This CDR3 contains 17 residues. V shed 7 bases and J 5 bases; nucleotides not matched to a gene: 13. Germline V CDR1 and CDR2: SNHLY, FYNNEI.